The 16 T cell receptor beta chains below all came from one sample that was sequenced in a study of human T cells and chemical hapten exposure (dated by TCRdb to the early 2020s). The library was prepared using RACE. The sequencing machine was a NextSeq 500. TCRdb ran its own pipeline on the public reads, namely fastp trimming at Q25 and MiXCR clone calling, and kept in-frame beta chains. Each CDR3 protein appears once, grouped with its most common genes and DNA. Across this sample there are 70,000 to 80,000 distinct CDR3 sequences, with around 30% seen only once. Of the sample, roughly 10% falls within the top ten clones. The meaning of the sample's time point label: patch test 1, 2 weeks after DPC sensitization. The treatment or condition label, as the study defines it: therapeutic diphenylcyclopropenone sensitization with weekly scalp DPC. The sample in question was whole blood, obtained in connection with sensitization to the hapten diphenylcyclopropenone (DPC). The receptor set was obtained from a man aged 40-49 years with alopecia areata. Some clones in this sample may be carry-over from other donors' samples.

This clonotype was observed a handful of times. For the CDR3, the DNA is TGCAGCGTTGAAGGGGTCACTACAGGGTACAATGAGCAGTTCTTC. Protein sequence: CSVEGVTTGYNEQFF. J is TRBJ2-1 and V is TRBV29-1, with D possibly TRBD1 on 6 matching bases. The V end was cut by 1 base, the J end by 4 bases, with 14 bases between. This CDR3 spans 15 amino acids. CDR1 SQVTM and CDR2 ANQGSEA come from the germline V gene.

In this sample, this clonotype turned up a few times. The V call is TRBV9, the J call TRBJ2-1; a possible D gene is TRBD2 (5 bases). V lost 3 bases to trimming and J lost 1 base, with 14 bases between them. This CDR3 spans 16 amino acids. Germline V gene sequence: CDR1 SGDLS, CDR2 YYNGEE. CDR3 loop: CASSGPPTGSYNEQFF. CDR3 coding DNA: TGTGCCAGCAGCGGCCCCCCGACGGGGTCCTACAATGAGCAGTTCTTC.

This chain uses TRBV6-6 with TRBJ2-2, with TRBD2 identical over 7 bases. The CDR3 has 14 residues. Per germline, CDR1 MNHNY and CDR2 SVGAGI (reference sequence). Trimming took 5 bases from V and 7 from J; bases not matched to a gene: 7. The CDR3 reads CASSGREGGGELFF. The CDR3 bases are TGTGCCAGCAGTGGGAGGGAGGGAGGCGGGGAGCTGTTTTTT.

This clonotype occurred a few times. A read error may produce the germline difference seen at one junction end. The V and J genes are TRBV5-1 and TRBJ1-1, with D hard to call. Germline V gene data show CDR1 as SGHRS and CDR2 as YFSETQ. The CDR3 consists of 13 residues. For the CDR3, the DNA is TGCGCCAGCAGCTTGATTTCGAACACTGAAACTTTCTTT. This gives the protein CASSLISNTETFF.

This clonotype appeared a few times. The J gene is TRBJ2-3, the V gene TRBV5-1; 10 positions match TRBD2. Germline CDR1 is SGHRS and CDR2 is YFSETQ. The CDR3 is made up of 16 amino acids. Losses at the gene ends were 3 bases for V and 4 bases for J; bases not matched to a gene: 8. DNA for the CDR3: TGCGCCAGCAGCTCCTATAGCGGGAGGTCCCCAGATACGCAGTATTTT. Protein product: CASSSYSGRSPDTQYF.

This clonotype was observed a few times. This chain joins TRBV28 and TRBJ2-7; the match to TRBD2 covers 8 bases. The trim removed 4 bases at V and 1 base at J, leaving 3 bases unmatched. This CDR3 comprises 14 residues. Germline V gene sequence: CDR1 MDHEN, CDR2 SYDVKM. Here the CDR3 reads CASSSTSVSYEQYF. The CDR3 coding sequence is TGTGCCAGCAGTTCGACTAGCGTATCCTACGAGCAGTACTTC.

In its sample, this clonotype was seen a few times. The rearrangement links TRBV7-9 to TRBJ2-1; D gene ambiguous. V was clipped by 3 bases and J by 9 bases, with 9 bases between them. The CDR3 extends over 12 amino acids. Germline V lookup: CDR1 SEHNR, CDR2 FQNEAQ (reference sequence). CDR3 in amino acids: CASSFEAREQFF. The CDR3 DNA follows: TGTGCCAGCAGCTTTGAAGCGCGTGAGCAGTTCTTC.

This clonotype was observed a handful of times. The genes are TRBV7-9 and TRBJ2-5, with D possibly being TRBD1 (6 bases). CDR1 SEHNR and CDR2 FQNEAQ come from the germline V gene (reference sequence). This CDR3 contains 15 residues. The V end lost 4 bases, the J end lost 5 bases, and 17 bases lay between the germline ends. In DNA form, the CDR3 reads TGTGCCAGCAGCTACCCTGCCCAGGGGTTCGAGACCCAGTACTTC. Translating it yields CASSYPAQGFETQYF.

This clonotype appeared once. This could be a read error, since a much larger clone is one nucleotide away. The chain links TRBV20-1 to TRBJ1-3, with 7 bases fitting TRBD1. This CDR3 spans 16 amino acids. V lost 0 bases to trimming and J lost 6 bases; unmatched junction nucleotides: 11. The V gene's germline CDR1 is DFQATT and CDR2 SNEGSKA (reference sequence). This CDR3 reads CSAREAGQSLANTIYF. The CDR3 DNA sequence: TGCAGTGCTAGAGAGGCGGGACAGTCTCTGGCAAACACCATATATTTT.

The genes are TRBV7-8 and TRBJ2-7; maybe TRBD2 (5 bases). The CDR3 is 13 residues long. Trimming stripped 6 bases from V and 3 bases from J, with 12 bases between. The germline V gene encodes CDR1 SGHVS and CDR2 FQNEAQ. CDR3 sequence: CASSRGIGYEQYF. Written as DNA, the CDR3 is TGTGCCAGCAGTAGAGGGATTGGCTACGAGCAGTACTTC.

The chain combines TRBV19 with TRBJ2-1; 11 nucleotides align to TRBD2. Germline CDR1 is LNHDA and CDR2 is SQIVND (reference sequence). V lost 4 bases and J lost 8; bases outside the gene matches: 7. The CDR3 is made up of 15 amino acids. The CDR3 loop is CASSTIAGGDDEQFF. In nucleotides, the CDR3 is TGTGCCAGTAGTACCATAGCGGGAGGGGATGATGAGCAGTTCTTC.

The chain links TRBV11-1 to TRBJ1-2; D gene uncertain. Germline loops: CDR1 SGHAT, CDR2 FQDESV (reference sequence). CDR3 size: 13 residues. V was cut by 3 bases and J by 2 bases, with 7 bases left in between. The CDR3 coding sequence is TGTGCCAGCAGCTTCCACAGCAACTATGGCTACACCTTC. Amino acid sequence: CASSFHSNYGYTF.

The gene calls are TRBV12-3 or TRBV12-4 and TRBJ2-7; possibly TRBD1 for D (5 bases). Trimming removed 4 bases from V and 5 bases from J, with 15 bases in between. The CDR3 contains 14 residues. The CDR3 sequence: CASSSASLRDEQYF. The CDR3 region has the DNA TGTGCCAGCAGTTCCGCCTCCCTCAGGGACGAGCAGTACTTC.

There are a few counts of this clonotype. The gene calls are TRBV18 and TRBJ2-3; D gene unclear. V was shortened by 3 bases and J by 5 bases, with 15 bases between the two germline ends. Germline V lookup: CDR1 KGHSH, CDR2 LQKENI. The CDR3 loop spans 15 amino acids. This CDR3 is CASSPLKDAKDTQYF. CDR3 sequence (DNA): TGTGCCAGCTCACCCCTCAAGGACGCGAAAGATACGCAGTATTTT.

The chain is built from TRBV6-2 or TRBV6-3 and TRBJ2-7, with D tentatively TRBD1 or TRBD2 (5 bases each). Germline CDR1 and CDR2: MNHEY and SVGEGT. CDR3 length: 14 amino acids. V lost 0 bases and J lost 7, with 13 bases in between. The CDR3 spells CASSYSRGSGEQYF. The DNA of the CDR3 is TGTGCCAGCAGTTACTCCCGGGGCTCGGGAGAGCAGTACTTC.

There are a few counts of this clonotype. The chain uses TRBV7-9 and TRBJ2-2; D may be TRBD1 or TRBD2 (5 bases each). V was trimmed by 4 bases and J by 2 bases, leaving 14 bases between them. Germline assignment: CDR1 SEHNR and CDR2 FQNEAQ (reference sequence). The CDR3 covers 16 residues. The CDR3 protein is CASSSLGAINTGELFF. In nucleotides, the CDR3 is TGTGCCAGCAGCTCCCTCGGGGCGATTAACACCGGGGAGCTGTTTTTT.